This TCR beta chain was captured in a study of cytomegalovirus exposure and HLA in healthy donors. The study's findings and limits: According to a later analysis, donors in an Asian-associated ancestry cluster reportedly had fewer N-insertions than the roughly 640-donor mean. Cytomegalovirus-associated status was assigned to some 180 TCR beta chains. Relative to equally common others, HLA-associated TCR beta chains showed greater clonal expansion in a later analysis. Under in vitro conditions, a few CMV-associated chains were confirmed as specific for CMV antigens.

On this clone: The antigen remains undetermined.

V was trimmed by 2 bases and J by 0 bases, leaving 19 bases between them. In germline, CDR1 is SNHLY, CDR2 FYNNEI. The CDR3 is 18 amino acids. PCR involved 60 Vbeta and 13 Jbeta primers. Measured with immunoSEQ multiplex PCR; TCRdb has only the in-frame clones, and not every one. The sample lists 210,000 or so clones, about 80% occurring once. Sequenced: PBMCs. The chain recombines TRBV2 with TRBJ1-1; TRBD1 is a possible D gene (5 bases). The receptor comes from a man aged 18 to 35 in good health and CMV-seronegative. CDR3 in amino acids: CASSELGQGRGLNTEAFF. The CDR3 DNA sequence: TGTGCCAGCAGTGAATTGGGGCAGGGTAGGGGATTGAACACTGAAGCTTTCTTT.